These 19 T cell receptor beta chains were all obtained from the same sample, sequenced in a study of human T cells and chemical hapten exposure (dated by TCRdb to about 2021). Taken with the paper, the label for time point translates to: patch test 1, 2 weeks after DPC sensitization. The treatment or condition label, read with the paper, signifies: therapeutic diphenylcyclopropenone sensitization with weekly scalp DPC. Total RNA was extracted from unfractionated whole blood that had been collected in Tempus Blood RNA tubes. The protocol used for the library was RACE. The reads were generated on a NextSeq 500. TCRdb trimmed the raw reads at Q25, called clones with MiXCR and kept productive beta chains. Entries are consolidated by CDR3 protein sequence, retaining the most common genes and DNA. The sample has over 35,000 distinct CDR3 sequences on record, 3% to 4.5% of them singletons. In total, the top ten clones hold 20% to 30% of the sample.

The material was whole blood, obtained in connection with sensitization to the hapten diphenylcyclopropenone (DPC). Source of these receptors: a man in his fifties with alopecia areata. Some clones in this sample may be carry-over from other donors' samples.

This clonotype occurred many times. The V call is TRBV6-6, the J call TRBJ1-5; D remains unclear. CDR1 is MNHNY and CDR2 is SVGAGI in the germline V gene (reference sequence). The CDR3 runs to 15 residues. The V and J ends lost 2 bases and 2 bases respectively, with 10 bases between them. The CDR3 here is CASSYRVIGNQPQHF. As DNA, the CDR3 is TGTGCCAGCAGTTACAGGGTTATTGGCAATCAGCCCCAGCATTTT.

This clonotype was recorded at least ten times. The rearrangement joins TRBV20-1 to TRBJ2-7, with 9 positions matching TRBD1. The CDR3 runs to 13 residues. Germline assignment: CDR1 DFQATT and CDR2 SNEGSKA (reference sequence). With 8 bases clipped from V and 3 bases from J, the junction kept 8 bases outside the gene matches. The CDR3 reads CSTIGQGNYEQYF. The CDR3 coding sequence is TGCAGTACCATCGGACAGGGGAACTACGAGCAGTACTTC.

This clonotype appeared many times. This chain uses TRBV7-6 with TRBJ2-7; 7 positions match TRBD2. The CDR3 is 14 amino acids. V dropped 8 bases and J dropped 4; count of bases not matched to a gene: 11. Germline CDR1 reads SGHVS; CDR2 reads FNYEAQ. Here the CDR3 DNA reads TGTGCCAGCTCGGCTAGCGGCCTCATTTACGAGCAGTACTTC. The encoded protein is CASSASGLIYEQYF.

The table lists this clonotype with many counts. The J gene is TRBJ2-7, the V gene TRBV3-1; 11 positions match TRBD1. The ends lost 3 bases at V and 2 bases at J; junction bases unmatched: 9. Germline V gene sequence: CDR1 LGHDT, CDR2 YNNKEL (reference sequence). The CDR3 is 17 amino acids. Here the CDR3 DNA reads TGTGCCAGCAGCCACGGACAGGGGGCAAGCGGGCCCTACGAGCAGTACTTC. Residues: CASSHGQGASGPYEQYF.

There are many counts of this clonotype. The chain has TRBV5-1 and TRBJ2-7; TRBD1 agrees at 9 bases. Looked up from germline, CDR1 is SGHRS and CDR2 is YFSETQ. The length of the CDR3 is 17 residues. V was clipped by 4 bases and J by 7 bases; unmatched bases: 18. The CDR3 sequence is CASSRLSTGTGLLEQYF. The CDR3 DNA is TGCGCCAGCAGCCGTTTGTCAACCGGGACAGGGCTCCTTGAGCAGTACTTC.

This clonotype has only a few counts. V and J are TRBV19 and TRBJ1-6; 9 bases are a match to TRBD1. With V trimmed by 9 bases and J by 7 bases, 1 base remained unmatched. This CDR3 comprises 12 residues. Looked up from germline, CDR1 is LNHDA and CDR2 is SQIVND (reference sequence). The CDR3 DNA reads TGTGCCAGCACAGGGGGCAATTCACCCCTCCACTTT. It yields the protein CASTGGNSPLHF.

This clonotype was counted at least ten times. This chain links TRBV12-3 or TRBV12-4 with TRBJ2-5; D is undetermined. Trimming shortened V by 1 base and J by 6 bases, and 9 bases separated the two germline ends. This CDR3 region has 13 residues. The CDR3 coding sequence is TGTGCCAGCAGTTTAGGCGTGCGACAGACCCAGTACTTC. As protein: CASSLGVRQTQYF.

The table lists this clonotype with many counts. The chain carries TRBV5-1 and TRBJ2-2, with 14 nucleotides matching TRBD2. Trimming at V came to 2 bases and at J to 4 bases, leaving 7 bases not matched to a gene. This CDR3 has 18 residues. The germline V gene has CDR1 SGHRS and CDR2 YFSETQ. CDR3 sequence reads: CASSLIGTSGSGTGELFF. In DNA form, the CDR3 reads TGCGCCAGCAGCTTAATCGGGACTAGCGGGAGTGGCACCGGGGAGCTGTTTTTT.

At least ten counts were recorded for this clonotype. In nucleotides, the CDR3 is TGTGCCATCTTCAGCGGGAGGGCCTTTAATGAGCAGTTCTTC. Its translation: CAIFSGRAFNEQFF. This chain joins TRBV10-3 and TRBJ2-1, with 10 bases that match TRBD2. The CDR3 is 14 amino acids. After removal of 8 bases from V and 7 bases from J, the junction contained 8 bases not matched to a gene. CDR1 ENHRY and CDR2 SYGVKD come from the germline V gene.

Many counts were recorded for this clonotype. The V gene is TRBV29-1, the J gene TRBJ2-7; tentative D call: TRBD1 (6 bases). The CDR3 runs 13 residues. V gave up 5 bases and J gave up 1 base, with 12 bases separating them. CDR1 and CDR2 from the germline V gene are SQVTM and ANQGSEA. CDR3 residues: CSVSGRGSYEQYF. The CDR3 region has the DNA TGCAGCGTTAGTGGCAGGGGTTCCTACGAGCAGTACTTC.

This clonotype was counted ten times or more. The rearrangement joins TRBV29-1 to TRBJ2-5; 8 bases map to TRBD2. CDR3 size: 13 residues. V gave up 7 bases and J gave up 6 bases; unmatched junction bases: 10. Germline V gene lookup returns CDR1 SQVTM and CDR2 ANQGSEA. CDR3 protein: CSGVREVGKTQYF. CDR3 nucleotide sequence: TGCAGCGGTGTGCGGGAGGTCGGAAAGACCCAGTACTTC.

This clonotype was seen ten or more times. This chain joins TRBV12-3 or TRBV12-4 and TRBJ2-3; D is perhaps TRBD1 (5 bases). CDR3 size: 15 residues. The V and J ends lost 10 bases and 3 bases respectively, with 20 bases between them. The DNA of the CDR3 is TGTGCCACCCAACAGGCCCCTCTATGGACAGATACGCAGTATTTT. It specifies CATQQAPLWTDTQYF.

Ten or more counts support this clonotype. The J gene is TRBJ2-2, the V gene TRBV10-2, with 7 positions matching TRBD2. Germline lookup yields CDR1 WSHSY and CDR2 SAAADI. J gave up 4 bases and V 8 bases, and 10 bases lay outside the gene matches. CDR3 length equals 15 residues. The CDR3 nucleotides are TGCGCCAGCCGAAAGCGGGATCGTCGCACCGGGGAGCTGTTTTTT. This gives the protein CASRKRDRRTGELFF.

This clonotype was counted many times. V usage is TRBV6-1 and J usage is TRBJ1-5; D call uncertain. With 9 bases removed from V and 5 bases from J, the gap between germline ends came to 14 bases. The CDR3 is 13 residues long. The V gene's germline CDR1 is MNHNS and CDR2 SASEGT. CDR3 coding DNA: TGTGCCAGTGTACCGGGATTTTATCAGCCCCAGCATTTT. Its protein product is CASVPGFYQPQHF.

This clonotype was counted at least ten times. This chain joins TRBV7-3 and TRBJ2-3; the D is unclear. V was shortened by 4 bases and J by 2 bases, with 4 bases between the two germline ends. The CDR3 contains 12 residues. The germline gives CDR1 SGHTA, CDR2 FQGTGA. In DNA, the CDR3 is TGTGCCAGCAGCTCATCCACAGATACGCAGTATTTT. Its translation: CASSSSTDTQYF.

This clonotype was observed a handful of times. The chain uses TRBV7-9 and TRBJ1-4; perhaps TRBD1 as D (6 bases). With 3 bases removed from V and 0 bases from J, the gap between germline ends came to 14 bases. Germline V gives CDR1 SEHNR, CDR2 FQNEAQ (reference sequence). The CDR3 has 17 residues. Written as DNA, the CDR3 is TGTGCCAGCAGCTTCTGGACAGCGCCTGCAACTAATGAAAAACTGTTTTTT. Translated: CASSFWTAPATNEKLFF.

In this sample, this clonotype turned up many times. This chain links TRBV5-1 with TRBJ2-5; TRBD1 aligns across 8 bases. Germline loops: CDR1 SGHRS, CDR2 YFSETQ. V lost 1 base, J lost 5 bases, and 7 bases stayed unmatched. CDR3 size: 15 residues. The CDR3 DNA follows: TGCGCCAGCAGCTTGAATCCAGGGGGCAAGGAGACCCAGTACTTC. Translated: CASSLNPGGKETQYF.

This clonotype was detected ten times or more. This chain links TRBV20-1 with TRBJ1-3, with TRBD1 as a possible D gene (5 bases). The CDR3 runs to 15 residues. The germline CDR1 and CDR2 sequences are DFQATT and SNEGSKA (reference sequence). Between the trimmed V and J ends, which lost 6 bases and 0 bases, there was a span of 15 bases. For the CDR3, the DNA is TGCAGTGCCCTGAGGGACGTTAGCTCTGGAAACACCATATATTTT. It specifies CSALRDVSSGNTIYF.

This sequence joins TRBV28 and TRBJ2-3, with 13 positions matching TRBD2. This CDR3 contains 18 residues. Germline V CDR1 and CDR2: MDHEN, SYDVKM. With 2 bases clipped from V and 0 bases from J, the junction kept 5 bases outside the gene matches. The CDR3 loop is CASSLGTSGVPSTDTQYF. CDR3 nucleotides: TGTGCCAGCAGTTTAGGGACTAGCGGGGTACCTAGCACAGATACGCAGTATTTT.